The T cell receptor beta chain described here comes from a study of shared clonotypes between healthy human individuals (dated by TCRdb to the early 2020s). At the level of the whole study: Three men and a couple of women, aged 18 to 49 years, made up the cohort. For each donor, CD4 naive and CD4 memory were each given three plates, CD8 naive was given two plates, and CD8 memory was given one plate. Blood TCR repertoires of roughly 5 healthy adults were deeply sequenced to estimate repertoire size and the extent of clonotype sharing between individuals. Different laboratories and diverse techniques were used to prepare libraries and sequence TCR repertoires, to increase sequencing depth and limit assay-specific biases. Between about 0.8 and 9 billion PBMCs per donor were obtained by leukapheresis. The study at large found these results: Higher generation probabilities were observed for clonotypes shared by all four sorted-subset donors than for non-shared clonotypes. Based on pairwise subsampling, the degree of clonotype sharing among donors was expected to be affected by sequencing depth. Sampling was restricted to blood, and TCR repertoires in tissues likely differ from the TCR repertoires found in blood. Rarefaction of sorted-subset datasets indicated incomplete sequencing despite the large sequencing depth. The small number of donors limited the genetic and exposure-history diversity represented. Larger estimated clonotype richness was generally found for naive subsets than for memory subsets. Across a handful of donors, about 5.2% of naive CD4, 3% to 4% of naive CD8, 2.3% of memory CD4, and over 0.35% of memory CD8 clonotypes were shared.

The donors were healthy, HIV-negative adults with no recently reported acute infections or vaccinations. Every donor was a Caucasian adult living in Nashville, Tennessee, USA. CD4+ T cells were enriched by magnetic negative selection, after which naive cells were positively selected on CD45RA and the negative fraction was taken as the memory subset. Blood was obtained by leukapheresis, after which PBMCs were separated by Ficoll-Histopaque density gradient centrifugation and cryopreserved in liquid nitrogen vapor phase. Analytical flow cytometry was used to check the purity and quantity of every magnetically sorted T cell population. Genomic DNA was isolated from every sorted fraction and measured by UV absorbance on a Nanodrop 2000c. A word on this clone: Its antigen target is currently unknown. No much larger clonotype is one base removed from it; base qualities were not supplied.

Taken from cysteine to phenylalanine, the CDR3 has 15 residues. Kept here is only the CDR3 DNA, which spans 45 bases and is read in frame from base 1. Using the deep immunoSEQ assay, TCR CDR3 regions were amplified from genomic DNA by multiplex PCR. Extracted genomic DNA from each cell subset was spread evenly across all wells of several immunoSEQ 96-well plates, with each plate serving as a replicate. Each replicate PCR for sorted subsets received roughly 0.2 ug genomic DNA, equal to about 29,000 T cell genomes. Purified libraries were quantified with a Qubit 3.0 fluorometer, sized on a Bioanalyzer 2100, and re-quantified with the KAPA Library Quantification kit. Every immunoSEQ 96-well plate was sequenced on a separate single-read 150-cycle Illumina NextSeq 550 flow cell. In the original analysis: Because the immunoSEQ output held only junctional sequences and lacked quality scores, the filtering could not match the filtering applied to full-length reads. Sequences were annotated with PyIR, a Python wrapper for IgBLAST v1.9, using IMGT germline references to assign V/J genes and CDR3. Reads were removed for weak V/J assignments (E-value above 1e-6), missing CDR3, stop codons, out-of-frame junctions, or ambiguous translated residues. V3J clonotypes were defined as sequences sharing an identical inferred V gene, J gene, and CDR3 amino acid sequence. Percentage overlap between repertoires was calculated by dividing the number of shared unique clonotypes by the size of the smaller repertoire. Three approaches were used to assess repertoire richness: RTK rarefaction, the Chao1 estimator, and Recon v2.1 estimates of unobserved clonotypes. Generation probabilities for all TCRbeta clonotypes obtained by the gDNA method from a handful of donors were computed using OLGA. Held by TCRdb, this immuneACCESS table contains in-frame sequences only and omits some clones. Under half of the omission traces to an unresolved V gene where checked; the cause of the rest is unknown. Clone size and V and J calls were adopted from that table, with D and trimming inferred from the DNA. A total of fewer than 200,000 clones appear in this sample, over 85% of them only once. The ten largest clones take up about 0.07% of the sample.

This receptor was taken from a woman between 25 and 40 years old in good health. Specimen: naive CD4+ T cells sorted from blood. The sample's cell subset or site label, in plain terms: CD45RA+ positively selected. This sequence uses TRBV21-1 and TRBJ2-7; the tabulated D call, TRBD2, remains unverified against the DNA. TRBV21-1 is listed as a pseudogene. At the DNA level, the sequence is TGTGCCAGCAGCAAAGGGGCGGGAGCACCCTACGAGCAGTACTTC. It codes for CASSKGAGAPYEQYF.